This T cell receptor (beta chain) was obtained from a study of shared clonotypes between healthy human individuals. A note on this clone: Its antigen is as yet unknown.

Sequencing was performed with immunoSEQ multiplex PCR; in TCRdb, only in-frame clones are kept and a portion is missing. The sample lists 1,400,000 or so clones; approximately 98.5% were seen once. V gave up 5 bases and J gave up 16 bases; unmatched junction bases: 22. CDR1 SGHAT and CDR2 FQDESV come from the germline V gene (reference sequence). The CDR3 runs to 16 residues. General study findings and limits: About 5% was the fraction of naive CD4 clonotypes found shared across a few donors.

This receptor was taken from a man younger than 40 in good health. Sequencing used naive CD4+ T cells sorted from blood. The subset here: CD45RA+ positively selected. The chain combines TRBV11-1 with TRBJ2-1; 8 nucleotides align to TRBD2. CDR3 bases: TGTGCCAGCAGCCCAGTGGGGACTAGTCTGTCCAGGTCCTACTTCTTC. Protein product: CASSPVGTSLSRSYFF. The full variable domain, rest sourced from reference TRBV11-1 and TRBJ2-1, is EAEVAQSPRYKITEKSQAVAFWCDPISGHATLYWYRQILGQGPELLVQFQDESVVDDSQLPKDRFSAERLKGVDSTLKIQPAELGDSAMYLCASSPVGTSLSRSYFFGPGTRLTVL.